The T cell receptor beta chain under discussion was sequenced for a study of cytomegalovirus exposure and HLA in healthy donors. Overall study: T cells numbering around 180 million yielded 90 million to 140 million unique TCR beta sequences in an earlier analysis.

Primers for the PCR totalled 60 Vbeta and 13 Jbeta. Clones were sequenced by immunoSEQ multiplex PCR, and TCRdb holds only the in-frame ones, with some missing. The profile shows some 150,000 clones, more than 80% of them singletons. Trimming removed 4 bases at V and 0 bases at J, with 13 bases between. The CDR3 covers 15 residues. Germline loops: CDR1 MRHNA, CDR2 SNTAGT. In its sample, this clone was seen once. The source material was PBMCs. This sequence joins TRBV6-4 and TRBJ2-7; D is perhaps TRBD1 (6 bases). This TCR derives from a woman under 30 in good health and CMV-seropositive. CDR3 bases: TGTGCCAGCAGTGGAAGGGGGACGGGCTCCTACGAGCAGTACTTC. Its protein is CASSGRGTGSYEQYF.